The 32 T cell receptor beta chains given below trace back to one sample, sequenced in a study of OX40 agonist ivuxolimab in advanced cancers. Sequenced by immunoSEQ multiplex PCR; TCRdb stores in-frame clones only, minus some. Here the sample spans tens of thousands of clones, roughly four fifths being singletons. The material was CD4+ or CD8+ T cells sorted from blood, obtained in a trial of the OX40 agonist ivuxolimab. Source of these receptors: an adult with an advanced solid tumor such as melanoma, head and neck, liver or kidney cancer.

The chain couples TRBV5-6 to TRBJ1-2, with D unclear. Germline-derived CDR1 and CDR2 are SGHDT and YYEEEE. CDR3 length equals 12 residues. Trimming took off 0 bases at V and 8 bases at J, with 8 bases between the two ends. As DNA, the CDR3 is TGTGCCAGCAGCTTGGTCGCAGTGGGCTACACCTTC. Its protein product is CASSLVAVGYTF. The whole variable domain, remainder taken from reference TRBV5-6 and TRBJ1-2, is DAGVTQSPTHLIKTRGQQVTLRCSPKSGHDTVSWYQQALGQGPQFIFQYYEEEERQRGNFPDRFSGHQFPNYSSELNVNALLLGDSALYLCASSLVAVGYTFGSGTRLTVV.

This clone has a handful of counts. The V and J genes are TRBV29-1 and TRBJ2-5; D is unresolved. Germline CDR1 reads SQVTM; CDR2 reads ANQGSEA. This CDR3 has 13 residues. Trimming removed 3 bases from V and 1 base from J, with 9 bases in between. This CDR3 is CSVERLLQETQYF. CDR3 sequence (DNA): TGCAGCGTTGAGAGGTTACTCCAAGAGACCCAGTACTTC.

The CDR3 loop is CASSPGNPGQGAVLTF. CDR3 bases: TGTGCCAGCAGCCCAGGAAATCCGGGACAGGGTGCGGTCCTGACTTTC. The rearrangement links TRBV7-3 to TRBJ2-6; 9 bases line up with TRBD1. V lost 5 bases, J lost 13 bases, and 15 bases stayed unmatched. The CDR3 runs 16 residues. The germline V gene encodes CDR1 SGHTA and CDR2 FQGTGA.

This clone was detected only once. This chain uses TRBV9 with TRBJ2-5, with 7 nucleotides matching TRBD1. Trimming removed 0 bases from V and 3 bases from J; junction bases left unmatched: 8. This CDR3 has 16 residues. Germline V CDR1 and CDR2: SGDLS, YYNGEE. CDR3 sequence: CASSVVPRQGEETQYF. As DNA, the CDR3 is TGTGCCAGCAGCGTAGTTCCCCGACAGGGCGAAGAGACCCAGTACTTC.

CDR3 protein: CAWSDRVGQPQHF. DNA for the CDR3: TGTGCCTGGAGTGACAGGGTAGGTCAGCCCCAGCATTTT. The rearrangement uses TRBV30 and TRBJ1-5; D might be TRBD1 (6 bases). There are 13 residues in the CDR3. Germline CDR1 is GTSNPN and CDR2 is SVGIG (reference sequence). V shed 1 base and J shed 6 bases, with 10 bases lying between them.

V gene TRBV19 combines with J gene TRBJ2-6; either TRBD1 or TRBD2 may supply D (5 bases each). The V end lost 4 bases, the J end lost 1 base, and 14 bases lay between the germline ends. Germline V CDR1 and CDR2: LNHDA, SQIVND (reference sequence). This CDR3 has 17 amino acids. CDR3 loop: CASSNLGTLSGANVLTF. The CDR3 DNA reads TGTGCCAGTAGTAATCTGGGGACGCTTTCTGGGGCCAACGTCCTGACTTTC.

The chain carries TRBV7-2 and TRBJ2-1; a weak D match, TRBD2 (6 bases). Germline CDR1 and CDR2: SGHTA and FQGNSA. Trimming removed 6 bases from V and 15 bases from J, with 24 bases in between. The CDR3 consists of 14 residues. This CDR3 is CASRSYGGALGWFF. CDR3 nucleotides: TGTGCCAGCAGGTCATATGGCGGGGCACTTGGGTGGTTCTTC.

The CDR3 region has the DNA TGTGCCAGCAGCTCCCCTCCTACCTACGAGCAGTACTTC. Translated, it gives CASSSPPTYEQYF. The chain couples TRBV7-2 to TRBJ2-7; no clear D. The CDR3 totals 13 residues. V was shortened by 4 bases and J by 2 bases, with 9 bases between the two germline ends. Germline loops: CDR1 SGHTA, CDR2 FQGNSA.

This clone occurred a few times. The chain is built from TRBV6-6 and TRBJ1-3; D unclear. CDR1 MNHNY and CDR2 SVGAGI come from the germline V gene (reference sequence). The CDR3 runs to 13 residues. V lost 6 bases to trimming and J lost 2 bases, with 8 bases between them. CDR3 protein: CASSSSPGNTIYF. CDR3 coding DNA: TGTGCCAGCAGCTCCAGCCCTGGAAACACCATATATTTT.

The chain couples TRBV27 to TRBJ2-7; D is unclear. The V end lost 6 bases, the J end lost 2 bases, and 23 bases lay between the germline ends. In germline, CDR1 is MNHEY, CDR2 SMNVEV (reference sequence). This CDR3 region has 17 residues. The CDR3 region has the DNA TGTGCCAGCAGCCCATTAATTACGGGTCACGAGGCCTACGAGCAGTACTTC. Protein product: CASSPLITGHEAYEQYF.

Ten or more counts support this clone. The chain combines TRBV10-3 with TRBJ2-7; D is uncertain. Trimming took off 7 bases at V and 2 bases at J, with 9 bases between the two ends. The V gene's germline CDR1 is ENHRY and CDR2 SYGVKD. The length of the CDR3 is 12 residues. The CDR3 loop reads CAIKDGTYEQYF. The CDR3 coding sequence is TGTGCCATCAAGGACGGTACCTACGAGCAGTACTTC.

J is TRBJ1-3 and V is TRBV6-6; 8 bases map to TRBD1. CDR3 size: 16 residues. CDR1 and CDR2 (germline): MNHNY, SVGAGI (reference sequence). V shed 5 bases, J shed 0 bases, and the junction held 6 bases outside the gene matches. The CDR3 is CASSTRTGSSGNTIYF. CDR3 sequence (DNA): TGTGCCAGCAGTACCCGGACAGGGAGCTCTGGAAACACCATATATTTT.

V usage is TRBV6-6 and J usage is TRBJ2-3; 13 nucleotides line up with TRBD2. Germline lookup yields CDR1 MNHNY and CDR2 SVGAGI (reference sequence). The CDR3 runs 15 residues. Unmatched junction bases numbered 2, after V lost 5 bases and J lost 3 bases. CDR3 nucleotides: TGTGCCAGCAGTCCGGGACTAGCGGGGACAGATACGCAGTATTTT. Translated, it gives CASSPGLAGTDTQYF.

The V and J genes are TRBV7-2 and TRBJ2-1; tentative D call: TRBD2 (5 bases). Trimming stripped 1 base from V and 12 bases from J, with 16 bases between. The CDR3 covers 14 residues. CDR1 is SGHTA and CDR2 is FQGNSA in the germline V gene. This CDR3 reads CASSLESGRSPQFF. Written as DNA, the CDR3 is TGTGCCAGCAGCTTAGAGTCGGGGAGATCCCCGCAGTTCTTC.

V gene TRBV28 combines with J gene TRBJ2-2, with 12 bases that match TRBD2. This CDR3 is built from 16 residues. J gave up 5 bases and V 8 bases, and 9 bases lay outside the gene matches. Germline-derived CDR1 and CDR2 are MDHEN and SYDVKM. CDR3 DNA: TGTGCCAGCGTTTCTAGCGGGAGGGCCAGTACCGGGGAGCTGTTTTTT. Its translation: CASVSSGRASTGELFF.

V and J are TRBV5-4 and TRBJ2-3, with TRBD2 matching over 12 bases. CDR1 is SGHNT and CDR2 is YYREEE in the germline V gene (reference sequence). V was pared by 4 bases and J by 2 bases, with 11 bases of the junction left unmatched. There are 18 residues in the CDR3. Here the CDR3 DNA reads TGTGCCAGCAGCCGACTACCCTGGACTAGCGGGACCACAGATACGCAGTATTTT. Translating gives CASSRLPWTSGTTDTQYF.

This clone was seen once. The rearrangement joins TRBV6-5 to TRBJ2-5; D is unresolved. The J call may be incorrect, as the DNA end agrees better with TRBJ2-7. CDR1 MNHEY and CDR2 SVGAGI come from the germline V gene. The CDR3 totals 11 residues. The CDR3, as DNA: TGTGCCAGCGGGGATTTATACGAGCAGTACTTC. Its protein is CASGDLYEQYF.

The chain joins TRBV13 to TRBJ2-5, with D possibly TRBD2 on 5 matching bases. Germline V gene lookup returns CDR1 PRHDT and CDR2 FYEKMQ (reference sequence). V was trimmed by 1 base and J by 5 bases, leaving 17 bases between them. CDR3 length: 16 amino acids. The CDR3 DNA reads TGTGCCAGCAGCTTAGATTACGCGGTCCCGGGGGAGACCCAGTACTTC. Translating it yields CASSLDYAVPGETQYF. Using reference TRBV13 and TRBJ2-5 for the parts outside the CDR3, the full variable domain is AAGVIQSPRHLIKEKRETATLKCYPIPRHDTVYWYQQGPGQDPQFLISFYEKMQSDKGSIPDRFSAQQFSDYHSELNMSSLELGDSALYFCASSLDYAVPGETQYFGPGTRLLVL.

The CDR3, as DNA: TGTGCCAGCAGCTTAGAAGGGGGACCCACCTCTGAAGCTTTCTTT. It translates to CASSLEGGPTSEAFF. The chain links TRBV11-2 to TRBJ1-1; possibly TRBD1 for D (6 bases). Germline V gene sequence: CDR1 SGHAT, CDR2 FQNNGV. The CDR3 covers 15 residues. V was trimmed by 0 bases and J by 6 bases, leaving 14 bases between them. The complete variable domain, with remaining parts taken from reference TRBV11-2 and TRBJ1-1, reads EAGVAQSPRYKIIEKRQSVAFWCNPISGHATLYWYQQILGQGPKLLIQFQNNGVVDDSQLPKDRFSAERLKGVDSTLKIQPAKLEDSAVYLCASSLEGGPTSEAFFGQGTRLTVV.

This clone was found a few times. The chain is built from TRBV6-4 and TRBJ2-1; unclear D gene. CDR1 and CDR2 (germline): MRHNA, SNTAGT. V was trimmed by 4 bases and J by 6 bases, leaving 4 bases between them. The CDR3 sequence is 11 residues long. The CDR3 DNA reads as TGTGCCAGCAGTGTTGGCAATGAGCAGTTCTTC. This translates into CASSVGNEQFF.

The chain has TRBV27 and TRBJ1-1; D is unclear. This CDR3 spans 17 amino acids. With 3 bases removed from V and 2 bases from J, the gap between germline ends came to 19 bases. Germline CDR1 MNHEY, CDR2 SMNVEV (reference sequence). The CDR3 nucleotides read TGTGCCAGCAGTTTGGCGTTTCTCGGGAAGGGAAACACTGAAGCTTTCTTT. Its translation is CASSLAFLGKGNTEAFF.

The chain couples TRBV21-1 to TRBJ1-4. TRBV21-1 is tagged as a pseudogene. There are 12 residues in the CDR3. Here the CDR3 DNA reads TGTGCCAGCAGCACTGAGGGTGAAAAACTGTTTTTT. Translating it yields CASSTEGEKLFF.

The chain has TRBV28 and TRBJ2-3; TRBD2 matches 10 bases. Losses at the gene ends were 7 bases for V and 3 bases for J; bases not matched to a gene: 7. This CDR3 has 15 residues. The germline gives CDR1 MDHEN, CDR2 SYDVKM. The DNA of the CDR3 is TGTGCCAGCACCTTACTAGCGGGAAGTACAGATACGCAGTATTTT. Its protein is CASTLLAGSTDTQYF.

A single count supports this clone. The rearrangement links TRBV7-2 to TRBJ2-1, with unresolved D. The CDR3 totals 13 residues. Germline values: CDR1 SGHTA, CDR2 FQGNSA. V lost 2 bases and J 5 bases, leaving 7 bases between the germline ends. DNA for the CDR3: TGTGCCAGCAGCTTATCCCGGGACAATGAGCAGTTCTTC. Its translation is CASSLSRDNEQFF.

This clone was counted between two and nine times. The gene calls are TRBV2 and TRBJ1-6, with TRBD1 matching over 7 bases. CDR3 length equals 15 residues. Germline CDR1 SNHLY, CDR2 FYNNEI. J lost 6 bases, V lost 4 bases, and 6 bases had no gene match. The chain's CDR3 is CASSAQTGINSPLHF. The CDR3 nucleotides are TGTGCCAGCAGTGCCCAGACAGGGATTAATTCACCCCTCCACTTT.

This clone was detected only once. The rearrangement links TRBV10-3 to TRBJ2-3, with D perhaps TRBD1 (5 bases). V lost 5 bases, J lost 4 bases, and 13 bases lay in between. Germline CDR1 is ENHRY and CDR2 is SYGVKD. This CDR3 is built from 14 residues. CDR3 coding DNA: TGTGCCATCAGTCAGGGCCAAACGGCAGATACGCAGTATTTT. Protein sequence: CAISQGQTADTQYF.

Within the sample, this clone is medium-sized (0.01 to 0.1%). The chain is built from TRBV14 and TRBJ1-6, with 9 bases identical to TRBD1. The germline CDR1 and CDR2 sequences are SGHDN and FVKESK. J was trimmed by 7 bases and V by 5 bases; bases with no gene match: 3. CDR3 size: 14 residues. The CDR3 sequence: CASSLDRGNSPLHF. The CDR3 DNA reads TGTGCCAGCAGCTTAGACAGGGGGAATTCACCCCTCCACTTT.

This sequence joins TRBV18 and TRBJ1-6; D is unclear. This CDR3 contains 16 residues. The germline V gene has CDR1 KGHSH and CDR2 LQKENI. Trimming cost V 0 bases and J 0 bases, with 6 bases left between them. In nucleotides, the CDR3 is TGTGCCAGCTCACCACCGGGGAGCTCCTATAATTCACCCCTCCACTTT. It is translated as CASSPPGSSYNSPLHF.

This chain joins TRBV9 and TRBJ2-2; a possible D gene is TRBD1 (6 bases). Looked up from germline, CDR1 is SGDLS and CDR2 is YYNGEE. V was trimmed by 5 bases and J by 3 bases, leaving 11 bases between them. The CDR3 length is 14 residues. CDR3 bases: TGTGCCAGCAGGAGGGGGTTGGACACCGGGGAGCTGTTTTTT. Translated, it gives CASRRGLDTGELFF.

The J gene is TRBJ2-3, the V gene TRBV5-1, with TRBD2 matching over 9 bases. The CDR3 has 16 amino acids. The germline V gene has CDR1 SGHRS and CDR2 YFSETQ. Trimming took 2 bases from V and 6 from J; bases not matched to a gene: 10. CDR3: CASSFSMWTSADTQYF. In DNA form, the CDR3 reads TGCGCCAGCAGCTTTAGTATGTGGACTAGCGCCGATACGCAGTATTTT.

This chain joins TRBV5-4 and TRBJ2-5; 7 positions match TRBD2. Trimming took 4 bases from V and 5 from J; bases not matched to a gene: 8. CDR1 and CDR2 (germline): SGHNT, YYREEE (reference sequence). The CDR3 length is 14 residues. The CDR3 region is CASSDRLAGETQYF. CDR3 DNA: TGTGCCAGCAGCGACCGACTAGCCGGGGAGACCCAGTACTTC.

The chain uses TRBV5-4 and TRBJ2-5; perhaps TRBD2 as D (7 bases). CDR3 length equals 15 residues. Between the trimmed V and J ends, which lost 0 bases and 7 bases, there was a span of 16 bases. Germline V gene data show CDR1 as SGHNT and CDR2 as YYREEE (reference sequence). CDR3 sequence reads: CASSLVAGAEGTQYF. DNA for the CDR3: TGTGCCAGCAGCTTGGTGGCGGGGGCTGAAGGGACCCAGTACTTC.